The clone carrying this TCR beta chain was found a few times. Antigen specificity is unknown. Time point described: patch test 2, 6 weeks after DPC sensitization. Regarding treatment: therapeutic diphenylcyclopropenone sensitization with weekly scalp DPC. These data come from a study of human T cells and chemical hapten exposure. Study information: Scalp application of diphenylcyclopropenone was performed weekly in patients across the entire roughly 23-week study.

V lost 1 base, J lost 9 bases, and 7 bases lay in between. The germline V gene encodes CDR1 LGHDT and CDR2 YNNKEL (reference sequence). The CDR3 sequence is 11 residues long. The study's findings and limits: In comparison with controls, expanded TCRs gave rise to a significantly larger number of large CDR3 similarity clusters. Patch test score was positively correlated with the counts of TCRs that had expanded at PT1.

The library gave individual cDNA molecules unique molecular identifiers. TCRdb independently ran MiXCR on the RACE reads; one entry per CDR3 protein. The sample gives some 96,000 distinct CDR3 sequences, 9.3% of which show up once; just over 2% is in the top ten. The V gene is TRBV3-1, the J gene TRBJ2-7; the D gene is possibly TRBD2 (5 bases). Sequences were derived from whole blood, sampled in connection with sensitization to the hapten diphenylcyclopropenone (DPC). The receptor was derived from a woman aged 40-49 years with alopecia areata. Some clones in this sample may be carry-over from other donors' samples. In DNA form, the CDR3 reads TGTGCCAGCAGCCAAGGCAGCGGGCAGTACTTC. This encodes CASSQGSGQYF.